This T cell receptor beta chain was sequenced in a study of CD8 T cells in ankylosing spondylitis. For this clonotype: The antigen remains undetermined.

One entry per CDR3 protein, called by TCRdb with MiXCR from the 5' RACE reads. The repertoire holds under 250,000 distinct CDR3 sequences, with over 8.5% as singletons. CDR1 SNHLY and CDR2 FYNNEI come from the germline V gene. The CDR3 has 14 amino acids. V shed 5 bases and J shed 4 bases, with 12 bases lying between them. Whole-study findings and limits: Disease-linked clones were CD8+ and relatively rare in peripheral blood. Previously reported in reactive arthritis synovial fluid and blood were some of the motif variants. Several highly homologous variants formed a TCR beta motif that appeared characteristic of ankylosing spondylitis blood.

This TCR was recovered from a male donor with ankylosing spondylitis or in good health (not recorded which). Sequenced: blood, either unsorted or a sorted T cell fraction (not recorded which). V gene TRBV2 combines with J gene TRBJ1-5; the D gene is possibly TRBD1 (6 bases). In DNA form, the CDR3 reads TGTGCCAGCAGTCTAGGACAGCCGAATCAGCCCCAGCATTTT. It yields the protein CASSLGQPNQPQHF. The entire variable domain, with the rest obtained from reference TRBV2 and TRBJ1-5, is as follows: EPEVTQTPSHQVTQMGQEVILRCVPISNHLYFYWYRQILGQKVEFLVSFYNNEISEKSEIFDDQFSVERPDGSNFTLKIRSTKLEDSAMYFCASSLGQPNQPQHFGDGTRLSIL.